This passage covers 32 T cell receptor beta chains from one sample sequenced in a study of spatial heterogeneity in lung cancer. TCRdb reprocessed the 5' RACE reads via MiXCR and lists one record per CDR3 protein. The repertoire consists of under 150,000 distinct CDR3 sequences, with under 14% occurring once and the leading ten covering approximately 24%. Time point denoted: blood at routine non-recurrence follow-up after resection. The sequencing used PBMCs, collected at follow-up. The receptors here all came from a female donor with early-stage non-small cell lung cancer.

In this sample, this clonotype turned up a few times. Written as DNA, the CDR3 is TGTGCCAGTAGGAGTACCTTCCTCTCTGGAAACACCATATATTTT. Its protein is CASRSTFLSGNTIYF. This chain links TRBV19 with TRBJ1-3; D gene uncertain. Germline CDR1 LNHDA, CDR2 SQIVND (reference sequence). Between the trimmed V and J ends, which lost 6 bases and 0 bases, there was a span of 12 bases. The CDR3 length is 15 residues.

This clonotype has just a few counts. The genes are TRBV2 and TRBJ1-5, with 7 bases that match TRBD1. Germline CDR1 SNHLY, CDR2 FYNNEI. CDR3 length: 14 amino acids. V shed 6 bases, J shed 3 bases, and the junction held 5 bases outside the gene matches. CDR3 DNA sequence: TGTGCCAGCAGCGACAGGGTTGACAATCAGCCCCAGCATTTT. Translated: CASSDRVDNQPQHF.

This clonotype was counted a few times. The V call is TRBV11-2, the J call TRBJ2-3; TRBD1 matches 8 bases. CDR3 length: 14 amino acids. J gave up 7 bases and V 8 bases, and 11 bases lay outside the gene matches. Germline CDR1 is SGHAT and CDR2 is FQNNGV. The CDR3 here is CASLRQGALNTQYF. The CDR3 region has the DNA TGTGCCAGCTTAAGGCAGGGGGCGCTTAATACGCAGTATTTT. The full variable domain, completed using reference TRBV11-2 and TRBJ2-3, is EAGVAQSPRYKIIEKRQSVAFWCNPISGHATLYWYQQILGQGPKLLIQFQNNGVVDDSQLPKDRFSAERLKGVDSTLKIQPAKLEDSAVYLCASLRQGALNTQYFGPGTRLTVL.

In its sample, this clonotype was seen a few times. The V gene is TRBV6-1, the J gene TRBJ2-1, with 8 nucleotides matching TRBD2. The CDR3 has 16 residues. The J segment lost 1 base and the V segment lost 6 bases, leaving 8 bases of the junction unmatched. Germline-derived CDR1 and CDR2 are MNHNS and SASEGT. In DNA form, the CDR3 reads TGTGCCAGCAGCCAACTAGCGGTGGGGTCCTACAATGAGCAGTTCTTC. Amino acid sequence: CASSQLAVGSYNEQFF.

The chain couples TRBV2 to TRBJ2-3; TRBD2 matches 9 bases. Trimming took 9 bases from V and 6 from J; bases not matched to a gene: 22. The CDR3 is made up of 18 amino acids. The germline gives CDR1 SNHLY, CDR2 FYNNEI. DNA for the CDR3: TGTGCCAGTGTACGCCGTCTAGCGGGGTTGGTATTGAGGGATACGCAGTATTTT. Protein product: CASVRRLAGLVLRDTQYF.

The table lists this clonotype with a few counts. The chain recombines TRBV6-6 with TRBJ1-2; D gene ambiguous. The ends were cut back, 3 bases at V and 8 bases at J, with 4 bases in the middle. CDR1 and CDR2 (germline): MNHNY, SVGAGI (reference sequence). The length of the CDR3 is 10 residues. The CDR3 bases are TGTGCCAGCAGTTATGTAGGCTACACCTTC. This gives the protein CASSYVGYTF.

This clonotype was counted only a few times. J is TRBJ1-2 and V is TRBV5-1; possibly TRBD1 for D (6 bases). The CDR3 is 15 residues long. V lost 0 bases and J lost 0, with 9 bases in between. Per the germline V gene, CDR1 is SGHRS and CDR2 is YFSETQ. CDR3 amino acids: CASSLDWTANYGYTF. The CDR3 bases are TGCGCCAGCAGCTTGGACTGGACAGCTAACTATGGCTACACCTTC.

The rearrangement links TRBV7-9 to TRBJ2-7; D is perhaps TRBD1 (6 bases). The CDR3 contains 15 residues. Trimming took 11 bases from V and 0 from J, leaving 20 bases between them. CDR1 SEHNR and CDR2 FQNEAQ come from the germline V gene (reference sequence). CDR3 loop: CASDSPGTSSYEQYF. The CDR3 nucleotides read TGTGCCTCCGATTCACCGGGGACAAGCTCCTACGAGCAGTACTTC.

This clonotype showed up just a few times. The CDR3 loop reads CAWIGSSYEQYF. DNA of the CDR3: TGTGCCTGGATCGGCAGCTCCTACGAGCAGTACTTC. The chain joins TRBV30 to TRBJ2-7; D remains ambiguous. The CDR3 totals 12 residues. Germline V CDR1 and CDR2: GTSNPN, SVGIG (reference sequence). The germline V and J ends were trimmed by 4 bases and 0 bases, with 7 bases remaining between them.

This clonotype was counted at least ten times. The CDR3 spells CASTSPGGESSGANVLTF. CDR3 bases: TGTGCCAGCACCTCCCCGGGGGGGGAGAGCTCTGGGGCCAACGTCCTGACTTTC. The rearrangement uses TRBV28 and TRBJ2-6, with 8 nucleotides matching TRBD2. The germline gives CDR1 MDHEN, CDR2 SYDVKM. Trimming removed 7 bases from V and 0 bases from J; junction bases left unmatched: 11. The CDR3 contains 18 residues.

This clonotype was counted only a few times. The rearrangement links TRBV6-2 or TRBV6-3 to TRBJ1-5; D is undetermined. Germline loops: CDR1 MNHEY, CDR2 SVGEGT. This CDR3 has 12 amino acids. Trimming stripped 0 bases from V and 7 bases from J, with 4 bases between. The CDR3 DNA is TGTGCCAGCAGTTACTCAGGACAGCCCCAGCATTTT. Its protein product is CASSYSGQPQHF.

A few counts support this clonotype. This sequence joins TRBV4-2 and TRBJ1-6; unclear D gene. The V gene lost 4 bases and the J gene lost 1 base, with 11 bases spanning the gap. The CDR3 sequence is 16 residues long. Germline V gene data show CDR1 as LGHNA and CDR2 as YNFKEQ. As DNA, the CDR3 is TGTGCCAGCAGCCTTGAGAGGGTGTCCTATAATTCACCCCTCCACTTT. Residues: CASSLERVSYNSPLHF.

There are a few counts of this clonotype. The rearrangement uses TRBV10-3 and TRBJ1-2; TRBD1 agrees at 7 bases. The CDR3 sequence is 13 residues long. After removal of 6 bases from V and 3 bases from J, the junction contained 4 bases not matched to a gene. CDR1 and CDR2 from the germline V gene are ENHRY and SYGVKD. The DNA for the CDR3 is TGTGCCATCAGCGAGACAGGGTACTATGGCTACACCTTC. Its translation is CAISETGYYGYTF.

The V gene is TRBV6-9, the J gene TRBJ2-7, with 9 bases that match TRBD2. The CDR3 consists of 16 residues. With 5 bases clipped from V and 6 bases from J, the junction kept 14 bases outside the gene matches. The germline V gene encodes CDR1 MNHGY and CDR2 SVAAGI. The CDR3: CASSLGVSGRIGEQYV. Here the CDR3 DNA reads TGTGCCAGCAGTCTAGGGGTTAGCGGGAGAATAGGCGAGCAGTACGTC.

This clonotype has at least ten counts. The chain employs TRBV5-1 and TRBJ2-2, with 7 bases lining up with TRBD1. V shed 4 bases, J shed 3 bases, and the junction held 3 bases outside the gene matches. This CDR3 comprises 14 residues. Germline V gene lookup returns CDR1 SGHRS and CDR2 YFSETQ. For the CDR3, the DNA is TGCGCCAGCAGCCTCACAGGGGACACCGGGGAGCTGTTTTTT. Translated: CASSLTGDTGELFF.

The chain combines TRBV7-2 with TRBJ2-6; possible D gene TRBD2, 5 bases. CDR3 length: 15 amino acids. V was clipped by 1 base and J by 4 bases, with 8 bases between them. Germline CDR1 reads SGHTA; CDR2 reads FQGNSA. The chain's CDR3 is CASSLGSGGANVLTF. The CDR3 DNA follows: TGTGCCAGCAGCTTAGGATCGGGAGGGGCCAACGTCCTGACTTTC.

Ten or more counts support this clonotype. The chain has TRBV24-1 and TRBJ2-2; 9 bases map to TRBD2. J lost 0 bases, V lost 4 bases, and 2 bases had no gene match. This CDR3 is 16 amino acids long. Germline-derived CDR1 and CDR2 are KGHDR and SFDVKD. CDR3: CATSDPSGANTGELFF. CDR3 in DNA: TGTGCCACCAGTGACCCTAGCGGGGCGAACACCGGGGAGCTGTTTTTT.

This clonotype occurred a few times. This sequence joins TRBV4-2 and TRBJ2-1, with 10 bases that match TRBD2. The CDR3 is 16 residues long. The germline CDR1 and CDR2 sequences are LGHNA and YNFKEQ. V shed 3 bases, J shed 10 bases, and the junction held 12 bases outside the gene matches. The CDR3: CASSHFGTSALYEQFF. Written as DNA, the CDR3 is TGTGCCAGCAGCCATTTCGGGACTAGCGCCCTATACGAGCAGTTCTTC.

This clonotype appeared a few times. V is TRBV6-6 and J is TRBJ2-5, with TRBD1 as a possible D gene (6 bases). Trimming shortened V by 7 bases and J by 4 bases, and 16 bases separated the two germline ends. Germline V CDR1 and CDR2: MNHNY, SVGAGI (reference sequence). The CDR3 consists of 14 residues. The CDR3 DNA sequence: TGTGCCAGCAACAAGGGACAATCGCTAGAGACCCAGTACTTC. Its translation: CASNKGQSLETQYF.

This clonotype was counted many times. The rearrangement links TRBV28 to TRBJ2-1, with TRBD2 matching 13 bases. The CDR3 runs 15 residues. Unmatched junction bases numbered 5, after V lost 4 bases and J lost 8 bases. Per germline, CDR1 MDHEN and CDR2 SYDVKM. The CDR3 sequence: CASSSGTSGIHEQFF. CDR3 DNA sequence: TGTGCCAGCAGTTCCGGGACTAGCGGGATCCATGAGCAGTTCTTC.

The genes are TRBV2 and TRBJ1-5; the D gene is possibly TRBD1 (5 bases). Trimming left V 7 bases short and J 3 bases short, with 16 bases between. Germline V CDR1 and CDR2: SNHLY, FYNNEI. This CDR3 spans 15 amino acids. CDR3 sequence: CASKLGDVDNQPQHF. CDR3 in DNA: TGTGCCAGCAAGTTGGGGGATGTAGACAATCAGCCCCAGCATTTT.

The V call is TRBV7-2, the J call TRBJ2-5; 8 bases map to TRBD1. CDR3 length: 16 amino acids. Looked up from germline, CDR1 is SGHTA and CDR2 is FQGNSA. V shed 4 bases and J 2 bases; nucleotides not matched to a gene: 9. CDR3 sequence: CASSSRPRGQQETQYF. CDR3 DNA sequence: TGTGCCAGCAGCTCCCGTCCCAGGGGGCAACAAGAGACCCAGTACTTC.

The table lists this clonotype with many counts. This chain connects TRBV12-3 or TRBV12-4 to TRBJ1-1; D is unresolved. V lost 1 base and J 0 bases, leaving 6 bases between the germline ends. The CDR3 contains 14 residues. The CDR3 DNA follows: TGTGCCAGCAGTTTAGAACAGATGAACACTGAAGCTTTCTTT. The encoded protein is CASSLEQMNTEAFF.

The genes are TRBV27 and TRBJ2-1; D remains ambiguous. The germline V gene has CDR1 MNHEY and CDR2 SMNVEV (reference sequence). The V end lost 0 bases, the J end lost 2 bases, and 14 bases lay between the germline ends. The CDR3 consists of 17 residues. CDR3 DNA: TGTGCCAGCAGTTTATCTTATCTGTCGGTCGCCTACAATGAGCAGTTCTTC. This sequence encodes CASSLSYLSVAYNEQFF.

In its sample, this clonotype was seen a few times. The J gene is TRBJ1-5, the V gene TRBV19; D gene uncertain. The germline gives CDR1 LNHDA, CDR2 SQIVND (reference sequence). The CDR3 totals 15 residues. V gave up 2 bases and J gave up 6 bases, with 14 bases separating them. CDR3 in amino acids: CASSIMALEGQPQHF. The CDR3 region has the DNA TGTGCCAGTAGTATAATGGCCCTGGAGGGTCAGCCCCAGCATTTT.

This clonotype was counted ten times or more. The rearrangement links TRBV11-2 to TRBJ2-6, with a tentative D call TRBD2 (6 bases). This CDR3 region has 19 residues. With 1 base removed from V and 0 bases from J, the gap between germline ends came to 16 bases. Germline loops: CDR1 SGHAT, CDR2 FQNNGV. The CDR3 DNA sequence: TGTGCCAGCAGCTTAGTCGGGAGACACCTACCCTCTGGGGCCAACGTCCTGACTTTC. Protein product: CASSLVGRHLPSGANVLTF.

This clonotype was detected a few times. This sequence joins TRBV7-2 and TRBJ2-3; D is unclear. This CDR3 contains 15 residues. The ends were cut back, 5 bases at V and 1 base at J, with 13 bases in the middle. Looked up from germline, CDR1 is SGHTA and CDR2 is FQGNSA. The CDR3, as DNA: TGTGCCAGCAGCCAACTGCCGGGTCGCACAGATACGCAGTATTTT. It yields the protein CASSQLPGRTDTQYF. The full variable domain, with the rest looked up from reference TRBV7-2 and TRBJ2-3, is GAGVSQSPSNKVTEKGKDVELRCDPISGHTALYWYRQSLGQGLEFLIYFQGNSAPDKSGLPSDRFSAERTGGSVSTLTIQRTQQEDSAVYLCASSQLPGRTDTQYFGPGTRLTVL.

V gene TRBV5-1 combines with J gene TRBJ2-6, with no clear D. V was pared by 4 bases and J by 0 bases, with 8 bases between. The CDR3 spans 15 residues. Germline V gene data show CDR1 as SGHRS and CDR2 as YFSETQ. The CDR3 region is CASSRSSSGANVLTF. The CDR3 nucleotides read TGCGCCAGCAGCAGGTCGAGCTCTGGGGCCAACGTCCTGACTTTC.

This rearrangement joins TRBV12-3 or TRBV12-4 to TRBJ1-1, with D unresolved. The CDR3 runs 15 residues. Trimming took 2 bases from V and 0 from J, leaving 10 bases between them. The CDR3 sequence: CASSLYGNLNTEAFF. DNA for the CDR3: TGTGCCAGCAGTTTATACGGGAACTTGAACACTGAAGCTTTCTTT.

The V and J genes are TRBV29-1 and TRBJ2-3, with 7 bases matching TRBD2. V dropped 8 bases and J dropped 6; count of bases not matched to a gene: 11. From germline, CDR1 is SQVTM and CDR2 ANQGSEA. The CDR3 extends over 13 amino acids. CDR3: CSSRGEGGDTQYF. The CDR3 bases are TGCAGCTCCCGGGGCGAGGGAGGGGATACGCAGTATTTT.

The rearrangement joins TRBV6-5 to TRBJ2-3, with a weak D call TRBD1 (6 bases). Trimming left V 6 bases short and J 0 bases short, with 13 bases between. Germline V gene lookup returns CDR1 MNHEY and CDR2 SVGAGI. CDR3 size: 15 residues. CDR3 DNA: TGTGCCAGCAGCCAGGGACATTCTAGCACAGATACGCAGTATTTT. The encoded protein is CASSQGHSSTDTQYF.

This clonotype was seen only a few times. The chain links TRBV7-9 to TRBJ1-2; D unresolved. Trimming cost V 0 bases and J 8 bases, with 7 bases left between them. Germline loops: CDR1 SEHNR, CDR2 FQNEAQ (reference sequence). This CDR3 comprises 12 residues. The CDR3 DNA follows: TGTGCCAGCAGCTTAGCAGGGAGGGGCTACACCTTC. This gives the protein CASSLAGRGYTF.